The TCR beta chain under discussion was sequenced for a study of early T cells in non-severe SARS-CoV-2 infection. Study at large: Investigators sequenced bulk RNA drawn from unsorted whole blood, and chains remained unpaired.

Unique molecular identifiers (one per individual cDNA molecule) were attached. Each CDR3 protein gets one entry after TCRdb re-called the 5' RACE reads with MiXCR. Of roughly 41,000 distinct CDR3 sequences listed, 4.7% are singletons. This CDR3 contains 14 residues. CDR1 is LNHDA and CDR2 is SQIVND in the germline V gene (reference sequence). V lost 7 bases and J lost 6, with 15 bases in between. Findings of the study overall: Matches to VDJdb favored anti-spike CD8 responses and missed private and CD4 specificities.

This clonotype came up a few times. Its antigen is not known. Sequenced input: whole blood. This chain joins TRBV19 and TRBJ1-4, with D perhaps matching TRBD1 (5 bases). This TCR came from an adult who was a healthcare worker with PCR-confirmed SARS-CoV-2 infection or an uninfected control (not recorded which). The CDR3 coding sequence is TGTGCCAGTAAACTCTTATTAGGGGATGAAAAACTGTTTTTT. The encoded protein is CASKLLLGDEKLFF.